This T cell receptor beta chain was sequenced during a study of blood T cell repertoires in COVID-19. About the research overall: T cells, B-cell-depleted T cells, or PBMCs provided the cDNA or gDNA that served as material.

Residents of around 24 US areas, aged about 18 to 89 years, made up the participants. Participants' own reports of clinical history determined their cohort assignment. Sequenced by immunoSEQ multiplex PCR; TCRdb stores in-frame clones only, minus some. The table records about 100,000 clones, approximately 83% of them present only once. The CDR3 is made up of 12 amino acids. J was trimmed by 4 bases and V by 5 bases; bases with no gene match: 2. The source of this sequence is a woman aged 50 to 65 who had recovered from COVID-19. What was sequenced was PBMCs or T cells enriched from blood (not recorded which). The chain uses TRBV5-3 and TRBJ2-7, with 8 bases identical to TRBD2. TRBV5-3 is known as an ORF, though its function is uncertain. For the CDR3, the DNA is TGTGCCAGAAGGTCTAGCGGGTACGAGCAGTACTTC. Translated: CARRSSGYEQYF.